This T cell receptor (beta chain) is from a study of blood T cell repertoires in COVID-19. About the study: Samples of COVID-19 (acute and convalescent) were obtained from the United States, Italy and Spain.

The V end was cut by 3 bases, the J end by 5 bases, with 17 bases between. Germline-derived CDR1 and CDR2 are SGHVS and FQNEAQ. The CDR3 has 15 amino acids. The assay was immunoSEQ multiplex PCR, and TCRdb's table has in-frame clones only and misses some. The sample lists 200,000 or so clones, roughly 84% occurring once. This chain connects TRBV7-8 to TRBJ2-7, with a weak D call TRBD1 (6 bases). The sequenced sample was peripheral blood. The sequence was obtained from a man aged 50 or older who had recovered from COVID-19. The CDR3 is CASSFSTNRAHEQYF. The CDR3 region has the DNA TGTGCCAGCAGCTTCTCGACAAACAGGGCCCACGAGCAGTACTTC.